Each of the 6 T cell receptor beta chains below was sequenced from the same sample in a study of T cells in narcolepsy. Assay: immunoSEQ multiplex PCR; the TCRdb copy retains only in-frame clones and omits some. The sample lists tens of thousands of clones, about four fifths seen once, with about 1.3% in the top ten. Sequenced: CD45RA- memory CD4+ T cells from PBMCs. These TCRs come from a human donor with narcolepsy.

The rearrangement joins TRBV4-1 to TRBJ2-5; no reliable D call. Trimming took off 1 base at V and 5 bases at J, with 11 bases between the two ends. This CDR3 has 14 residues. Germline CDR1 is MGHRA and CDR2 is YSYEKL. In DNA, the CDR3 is TGCGCCAGCAGCCAAGCCCAGCGCCGGGAGACCCAGTACTTC. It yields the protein CASSQAQRRETQYF.

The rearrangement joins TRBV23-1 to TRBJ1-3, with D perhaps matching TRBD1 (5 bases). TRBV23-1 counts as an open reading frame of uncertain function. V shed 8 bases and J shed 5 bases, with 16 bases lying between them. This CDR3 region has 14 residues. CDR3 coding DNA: TGCGCCAGCCGAAAGGGACTGCCAAGAAACACCATATATTTT. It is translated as CASRKGLPRNTIYF.

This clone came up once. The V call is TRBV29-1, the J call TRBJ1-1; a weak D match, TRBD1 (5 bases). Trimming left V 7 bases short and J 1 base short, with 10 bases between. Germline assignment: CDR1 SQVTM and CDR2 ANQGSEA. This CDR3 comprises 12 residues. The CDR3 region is CSGGFGNTEAFF. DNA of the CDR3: TGCAGCGGGGGGTTTGGGAACACTGAAGCTTTCTTT.

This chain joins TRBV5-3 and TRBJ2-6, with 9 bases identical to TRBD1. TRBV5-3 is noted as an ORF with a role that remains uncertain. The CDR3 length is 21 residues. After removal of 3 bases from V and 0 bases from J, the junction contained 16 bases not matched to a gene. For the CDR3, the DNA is TGTGCCAGAAGCTGGGACAGGGCCCTCTCTGACCAATACTCTGGGGCCAACGTCCTGACTTTC. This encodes CARSWDRALSDQYSGANVLTF.

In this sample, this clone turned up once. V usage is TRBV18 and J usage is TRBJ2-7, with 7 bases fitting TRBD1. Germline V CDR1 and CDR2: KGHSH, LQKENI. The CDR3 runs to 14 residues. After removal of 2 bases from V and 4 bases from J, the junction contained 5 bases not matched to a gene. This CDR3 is CASSPEQGNYEQYF. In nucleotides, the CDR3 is TGTGCCAGCTCACCAGAACAGGGGAATTACGAGCAGTACTTC.

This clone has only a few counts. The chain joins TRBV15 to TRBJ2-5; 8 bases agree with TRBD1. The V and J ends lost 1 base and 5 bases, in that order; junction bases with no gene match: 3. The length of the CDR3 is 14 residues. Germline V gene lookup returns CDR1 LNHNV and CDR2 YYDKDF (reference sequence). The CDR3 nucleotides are TGTGCCACCAGCAGAGGCCAGGGGGCGGAGACCCAGTACTTC. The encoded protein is CATSRGQGAETQYF.